These 22 T cell receptor beta chains were all obtained from the same sample, sequenced in a study of shared clonotypes between healthy human individuals. Clones were read by immunoSEQ multiplex PCR, and TCRdb kept only the in-frame ones, dropping some. This table has hundreds of thousands of clones, around four fifths appearing once. The sequenced sample was memory CD4+ T cells sorted from blood. Documented subset: CD45RA-negative fraction. The receptors were gathered from a woman in her 30s in good health.

This clone occurred once. This rearrangement joins TRBV18 to TRBJ2-3, with unresolved D. V gave up 3 bases and J gave up 0 bases, with 7 bases separating them. The CDR3 is 14 residues long. Germline loops: CDR1 KGHSH, CDR2 LQKENI. CDR3 nucleotide sequence: TGTGCCAGCTCACCGGCTACCAGCACAGATACGCAGTATTTT. As protein: CASSPATSTDTQYF. Drawing the rest from reference TRBV18 and TRBJ2-3, the complete variable domain is NAGVMQNPRHLVRRRGQEARLRCSPMKGHSHVYWYRQLPEEGLKFMVYLQKENIIDESGMPKERFSAEFPKEGPSILRIQQVVRGDSAAYFCASSPATSTDTQYFGPGTRLTVL.

V gene TRBV28 combines with J gene TRBJ2-5; D call uncertain. The CDR3 has 16 residues. Germline CDR1 and CDR2: MDHEN and SYDVKM. V lost 6 bases and J 5 bases, leaving 22 bases between the germline ends. The CDR3 here is CASSRRAFDARETQYF. The DNA of the CDR3 is TGTGCCAGCAGCCGAAGGGCATTCGACGCCAGGGAGACCCAGTACTTC.

Concerning this clone: Being one base from a much bigger clone, this may be a read error. The chain is built from TRBV2 and TRBJ2-7; D is unresolved. The V end was cut by 8 bases, the J end by 3 bases, with 8 bases between. The germline gives CDR1 SNHLY, CDR2 FYNNEI. The CDR3 runs to 11 residues. The CDR3 sequence is CASGVHYEQYF. The CDR3 bases are TGTGCCAGCGGGGTCCACTACGAGCAGTACTTC. Based on the CDR3 plus reference TRBV2 and TRBJ2-7, the full variable domain is EPEVTQTPSHQVTQMGQEVILRCVPISNHLYFYWYRQILGQKVEFLVSFYNNEISEKSEIFDDQFSVERPDGSNFTLKIRSTKLEDSAMYFCASGVHYEQYFGPGTRLTVT.

The rearrangement uses TRBV5-1 and TRBJ2-5; D is unclear. The germline V and J ends were trimmed by 4 bases and 0 bases, with 16 bases remaining between them. CDR3 length: 16 amino acids. Germline lookup yields CDR1 SGHRS and CDR2 YFSETQ. CDR3 sequence (DNA): TGCGCCAGCAGCCCCGGGCAGCTATCGTACCAAGAGACCCAGTACTTC. Residues: CASSPGQLSYQETQYF.

The genes are TRBV5-1 and TRBJ2-5, with 9 bases matching TRBD1. V gave up 2 bases and J gave up 4 bases; unmatched junction bases: 3. This CDR3 spans 14 amino acids. CDR1 and CDR2 from the germline V gene are SGHRS and YFSETQ. The CDR3 reads CASSFTGGPETQYF. DNA for the CDR3: TGCGCCAGCAGCTTTACAGGGGGCCCAGAGACCCAGTACTTC.

The V call is TRBV19, the J call TRBJ1-2, with TRBD1 as a possible D gene (6 bases). Trimming pared 3 bases from V and 3 bases from J, leaving 11 bases between. The CDR3 has 14 amino acids. Germline V lookup: CDR1 LNHDA, CDR2 SQIVND (reference sequence). The CDR3 region is CASSMDRSYYGYTF. CDR3 nucleotides: TGTGCCAGTAGTATGGACAGAAGCTACTATGGCTACACCTTC.

This clone was seen many times. Additional DNA sequences in this sample encode the identical CDR3. This chain links TRBV6-1 with TRBJ1-5; TRBD1 is a possible D gene (5 bases). This CDR3 is 14 amino acids long. Germline CDR1 is MNHNS and CDR2 is SASEGT. The V end lost 3 bases, the J end lost 2 bases, and 8 bases lay between the germline ends. CDR3 nucleotides: TGTGCCAGCAGTGAGTCCAGGGGCAATCAGCCCCAGCATTTT. This sequence encodes CASSESRGNQPQHF.

The chain couples TRBV19 to TRBJ2-4, with 7 bases that match TRBD2. The V gene's germline CDR1 is LNHDA and CDR2 SQIVND (reference sequence). This CDR3 contains 16 residues. Germline trimming cut 3 bases from V and 1 base from J; bases unmatched to any gene: 6. CDR3 DNA sequence: TGTGCCAGTAGTATTGGGATCGGGGGGGCCAAAAACATTCAGTACTTC. Residues: CASSIGIGGAKNIQYF.

The chain uses TRBV5-1 and TRBJ2-5, with D perhaps matching TRBD2 (7 bases). Trimming shortened V by 0 bases and J by 3 bases, and 12 bases separated the two germline ends. Per the germline V gene, CDR1 is SGHRS and CDR2 is YFSETQ. CDR3 size: 15 residues. The CDR3 reads CASSLGGGAEETQYF. In DNA, the CDR3 is TGCGCCAGCAGCTTGGGCGGGGGCGCCGAAGAGACCCAGTACTTC.

The sample holds a few counts of this clone. The gene calls are TRBV19 and TRBJ1-1; the match to TRBD1 covers 8 bases. The CDR3 is 14 amino acids. Unmatched junction bases numbered 3, after V lost 6 bases and J lost 0 bases. CDR1 LNHDA and CDR2 SQIVND come from the germline V gene (reference sequence). CDR3 nucleotides: TGTGCCAGTAGCTCGACAGGGGTGAACACTGAAGCTTTCTTT. Residues: CASSSTGVNTEAFF.

V and J are TRBV18 and TRBJ2-3; TRBD1 is a possible D gene (6 bases). The germline V gene has CDR1 KGHSH and CDR2 LQKENI. The CDR3 spans 15 residues. Trimming removed 3 bases from V and 1 base from J, with 11 bases in between. The CDR3 region is CASSPQTGRTDTQYF. CDR3 DNA: TGTGCCAGCTCACCGCAGACAGGTCGCACAGATACGCAGTATTTT.

This rearrangement joins TRBV11-2 to TRBJ2-7; 8 nucleotides agree with TRBD1. Per the germline V gene, CDR1 is SGHAT and CDR2 is FQNNGV. Germline trimming cut 4 bases from V and 2 bases from J; bases unmatched to any gene: 7. CDR3 length: 15 amino acids. CDR3 protein: CASSSGQGTPYEQYF. In DNA, the CDR3 is TGTGCCAGCAGCTCAGGACAGGGAACCCCCTACGAGCAGTACTTC.

V and J are TRBV7-2 and TRBJ1-1; 9 bases are a match to TRBD1. CDR3 size: 14 residues. CDR1 and CDR2 (germline): SGHTA, FQGNSA. V gave up 3 bases and J gave up 2 bases; unmatched junction bases: 1. CDR3 nucleotides: TGTGCCAGCAGCTTGACAGGGGGAAACACTGAAGCTTTCTTT. Encoded protein: CASSLTGGNTEAFF.

This clone appeared a single time. The chain links TRBV18 to TRBJ2-7; weak D call: TRBD1 (6 bases). The CDR3 is made up of 13 amino acids. Germline CDR1 reads KGHSH; CDR2 reads LQKENI. Trimming removed 5 bases at V and 3 bases at J, with 11 bases between. This chain's CDR3 is CASSTDSYYEQYF. CDR3 DNA: TGTGCCAGCTCAACGGACAGCTACTACGAGCAGTACTTC.

V gene TRBV5-6 combines with J gene TRBJ2-7; 9 nucleotides line up with TRBD2. The CDR3 extends over 18 amino acids. CDR1 and CDR2 from the germline V gene are SGHDT and YYEEEE. V dropped 0 bases and J dropped 4; count of bases not matched to a gene: 14. The CDR3 spells CASSLARSGSGRRYEQYF. In DNA, the CDR3 is TGTGCCAGCAGCTTGGCGAGGTCGGGGAGCGGGAGGCGGTACGAGCAGTACTTC. Together with reference TRBV5-6 and TRBJ2-7, the CDR3 gives the full variable domain: DAGVTQSPTHLIKTRGQQVTLRCSPKSGHDTVSWYQQALGQGPQFIFQYYEEEERQRGNFPDRFSGHQFPNYSSELNVNALLLGDSALYLCASSLARSGSGRRYEQYFGPGTRLTVT.

The rearrangement links TRBV9 to TRBJ2-3; 7 positions agree with TRBD1. The V and J ends lost 3 bases and 1 base, in that order; junction bases with no gene match: 11. Germline loops: CDR1 SGDLS, CDR2 YYNGEE. The length of the CDR3 is 17 residues. The DNA for the CDR3 is TGTGCCAGCAGCGACCTCCGGGACAGCGAGGGCACAGATACGCAGTATTTT. This codes for CASSDLRDSEGTDTQYF.

The V call is TRBV6-5, the J call TRBJ2-2; 8 bases agree with TRBD2. Germline lookup yields CDR1 MNHEY and CDR2 SVGAGI. This CDR3 comprises 15 residues. The V and J ends lost 6 bases and 1 base, in that order; junction bases with no gene match: 4. Written as DNA, the CDR3 is TGTGCCAGCAGGAGAACTAGCGGGAACACCGGGGAGCTGTTTTTT. This encodes CASRRTSGNTGELFF.

About this clone: Germline is not matched at one junction end, which may reflect a read error. This chain joins TRBV28 and TRBJ1-2; TRBD1 aligns across 11 bases. This CDR3 is built from 13 residues. CDR1 is MDHEN and CDR2 is SYDVKM in the germline V gene. CDR3: CASSSGQGVSSAF. CDR3 coding DNA: TGTGCCAGCAGTTCGGGACAGGGGGTGAGTTCGGCCTTC.

V gene TRBV28 combines with J gene TRBJ1-6, with D hard to call. Per germline, CDR1 MDHEN and CDR2 SYDVKM. The V end lost 6 bases, the J end lost 8 bases, and 14 bases lay between the germline ends. CDR3 length: 14 amino acids. The DNA of the CDR3 is TGTGCCAGCAGCCTCACCGGGGTTCATTCACCCCTCCACTTT. Amino acids: CASSLTGVHSPLHF. Full variable domain (missing parts from reference TRBV28 and TRBJ1-6): DVKVTQSSRYLVKRTGEKVFLECVQDMDHENMFWYRQDPGLGLRLIYFSYDVKMKEKGDIPEGYSVSREKKERFSLILESASTNQTSMYLCASSLTGVHSPLHFGNGTRLTVT.

The chain links TRBV7-2 to TRBJ2-5; 7 bases align to TRBD1. The CDR3 has 13 residues. Germline loops: CDR1 SGHTA, CDR2 FQGNSA. Trimming cost V 8 bases and J 4 bases; bases outside gene matches: 7. The CDR3 region is CASSLGTVETQYF. The CDR3, as DNA: TGTGCCAGCTCCCTTGGGACAGTAGAGACCCAGTACTTC. Full variable domain (outside the CDR3, taken from reference TRBV7-2 and TRBJ2-5): GAGVSQSPSNKVTEKGKDVELRCDPISGHTALYWYRQSLGQGLEFLIYFQGNSAPDKSGLPSDRFSAERTGGSVSTLTIQRTQQEDSAVYLCASSLGTVETQYFGPGTRLLVL.

The chain is built from TRBV2 and TRBJ1-5; D unresolved. V lost 1 base and J 1 base, leaving 8 bases between the germline ends. Germline values: CDR1 SNHLY, CDR2 FYNNEI. This CDR3 has 15 residues. The CDR3 protein is CASSEEGGSNQPQHF. Written as DNA, the CDR3 is TGTGCCAGCAGTGAAGAGGGCGGGAGCAATCAGCCCCAGCATTTT.

This clone was counted a single time. The rearrangement links TRBV6-5 to TRBJ2-7, with 7 bases that match TRBD2. Germline V CDR1 and CDR2: MNHEY, SVGAGI. This CDR3 region has 13 residues. The trim removed 2 bases at V and 7 bases at J, leaving 5 bases unmatched. This chain's CDR3 is CASSYGRLAEQYF. The CDR3 DNA reads as TGTGCCAGCAGTTACGGGAGACTAGCAGAGCAGTACTTC.